This T cell receptor (beta chain) comes out of a study of control samples from healthy donors and cancer patients (TCRdb year 2020). Note on this clone: Its antigen is still unknown. Qualities for individual bases were not recorded, and no much larger clone is one base off.

Library preparation was by the immunoSEQ multiplex PCR assay. The immuneACCESS repertoire file appears here via TCRdb, limited to in-frame rearrangements. These files lack a portion of the clones; in checked studies, under half of the deficit traces to unresolved V genes, and the cause of the others is not known. The sample has 95,000 to 130,000 clones on record, approximately 90% of them singletons. The leading ten clones occupy approximately 1.1% of the sample. The germline V gene sets CDR1 to MDHEN and CDR2 to SYDVKM. Relative to germline, V is 3 bases shorter and J is 1 base shorter, with 16 bases between their ends. Measured from the cysteine to the phenylalanine, the CDR3 is 16 residues long. Kept here is only the CDR3 DNA, which spans 48 bases and is read in frame from base 1.

The origin of this receptor is a woman aged 45 to 65 with colorectal cancer. The V and J genes are TRBV28 and TRBJ2-7; the best D guess is TRBD2, with 6 bases matching. The sequencing sample was made of PBMCs. In nucleotide form, the sequence is TGTGCCAGCAGTTTGATCGGGCGGGGATCTTCCTACGAGCAGTACTTC. Translated, this is CASSLIGRGSSYEQYF. Beyond the CDR3, the reference TRBV28 and TRBJ2-7 genes provide the residues; the full variable domain reads: DVKVTQSSRYLVKRTGEKVFLECVQDMDHENMFWYRQDPGLGLRLIYFSYDVKMKEKGDIPEGYSVSREKKERFSLILESASTNQTSMYLCASSLIGRGSSYEQYFGPGTRLTVT.